The 8 T cell receptor beta chains given below trace back to one sample, sequenced in a study of metastatic and nonmetastatic thyroid tumors (dated by TCRdb to 2018 to 2020). No treatment had been received by any patient before thyroid surgery. The library relied on PCR. Instrument on record: Illumina HiSeq 4000. The raw public reads went through TCRdb reprocessing: fastp at Q25, MiXCR clone calling, in-frame beta chains kept. This sample holds some 28,000 clones; around a sixth were observed only once. About 4% of the sample lies in the top ten. The sequencing input was blood. The receptor set was obtained from a female donor with papillary thyroid cancer or a benign thyroid nodule (not recorded which). Some clones in this sample may be carry-over from other donors' samples.

This clone was detected ten times or more. This chain links TRBV4-1 with TRBJ2-5, with TRBD1 matching 7 bases. V gave up 4 bases and J gave up 1 base; unmatched junction bases: 3. CDR1 and CDR2 from the germline V gene are MGHRA and YSYEKL. The CDR3 totals 14 residues. The CDR3 protein is CASSPTGTQETQYF. CDR3 DNA sequence: TGCGCCAGCAGCCCGACAGGGACCCAAGAGACCCAGTACTTC.

The V gene is TRBV6-1, the J gene TRBJ1-2; D is ambiguous. This CDR3 is built from 13 residues. V lost 4 bases to trimming and J lost 4 bases, with 10 bases between them. Germline assignment: CDR1 MNHNS and CDR2 SASEGT. The CDR3: CASSAKTSYGYTF. The CDR3 DNA sequence: TGTGCCAGCAGTGCAAAAACCTCCTATGGCTACACCTTC.

Only a few counts were recorded for this clone. V and J are TRBV12-3 or TRBV12-4 and TRBJ1-6, with TRBD1 as a possible D gene (6 bases). The ends were cut back, 2 bases at V and 10 bases at J, with 15 bases in the middle. The CDR3 covers 15 residues. The CDR3 DNA reads TGTGCCAGCAGTTTACCTCGTACGGGGGGCTCACCCCTCCACTTT. It is translated as CASSLPRTGGSPLHF.

This clone has a handful of counts. A read error may explain this, as a much larger clone is one base away. The same CDR3 arises from other DNA sequences in this sample as well. This rearrangement joins TRBV3-1 to TRBJ2-4; 14 nucleotides match TRBD2. The CDR3 runs 19 residues. Germline V gives CDR1 LGHDT, CDR2 YNNKEL (reference sequence). CDR3 coding DNA: TGCGCCAGCAGCCAAGCCGGGACTAGCGGGAGTAGCGCCAAAAACATTCAGTACTTC. Translating gives CASSQAGTSGSSAKNIQYF.

The rearrangement joins TRBV11-2 to TRBJ2-7, with TRBD1 as a possible D gene (6 bases). Germline V gene data show CDR1 as SGHAT and CDR2 as FQNNGV. V shed 4 bases and J shed 2 bases, with 18 bases lying between them. The CDR3 length is 16 residues. CDR3 DNA sequence: TGTGCCAGCAGCTCACGGACAGCAACCCTTACCTACGAGCAGTACTTC. Amino acid sequence: CASSSRTATLTYEQYF.

Comments on this clone: Its ends do not fully match the called genes, so a read error is possible. The rearrangement uses TRBV6-2 or TRBV6-3 and TRBJ2-7, with 7 bases fitting TRBD1. The germline V gene encodes CDR1 MNHEY and CDR2 SVGEGT. The CDR3 runs 16 residues. The CDR3 bases are TGTGCTAGCAGTTACGAAAATGGACAGGTAAACTACGAGCAGTACTTC. It encodes CASSYENGQVNYEQYF.

This clone appeared a few times. The chain joins TRBV27 to TRBJ2-7; D remains ambiguous. The germline V and J ends were trimmed by 0 bases and 6 bases, with 9 bases remaining between them. The V gene's germline CDR1 is MNHEY and CDR2 SMNVEV (reference sequence). The CDR3 totals 13 residues. The CDR3 DNA reads as TGTGCCAGCAGTTTATCAAGGTGGAGCGAGCAGTACTTC. It specifies CASSLSRWSEQYF.

Ten or more counts support this clone. The chain uses TRBV18 and TRBJ1-5; 12 bases are a match to TRBD1. The germline CDR1 and CDR2 sequences are KGHSH and LQKENI. The CDR3 has 16 residues. The trim removed 5 bases at V and 0 bases at J, leaving 2 bases unmatched. In nucleotides, the CDR3 is TGTGCCAGCTCAGGGACAGGGGGCCATAGCAATCAGCCCCAGCATTTT. Translated, it gives CASSGTGGHSNQPQHF.